This TCR beta chain comes out of a study of blood T cell repertoires in COVID-19 (dated by TCRdb to the early 2020s). Regarding the research as a whole: Samples from collaborators originated in the United States, Italy and Spain and spanned both the acute and convalescent phases of COVID-19. HLA class I and class II types, where available, came from metadata supplied by the sample provider rather than from assay-based typing. Sample metadata almost always included a de-identified subject ID, COVID-19 status, age in years and sex. Deeply sampled blood TCRbeta repertoires from subjects exposed to, actively infected with, or recovered from COVID-19 were included in the dataset. The prospective study material was composed of cDNA or gDNA derived from T cells, B-cell-depleted T cells, or PBMCs. A freely available public database, intended as a resource for researchers studying the immune response to SARS-CoV-2, is where the repertoires were released. The samples were drawn from two sources: the first 160 participants of the ongoing ImmuneRACE study, and about 1,300 subjects contributed by 6 global collaborators. The research as a whole found: The amount of clinical and demographic metadata varied by source and participant and was provided uncurated.

Participants in the prospective study were aged about 18 to 95 years, lived in 20 to 30 United States geographic areas, and enrolled through a virtual design. To assign participants to cohorts, the prospective study relied on clinical history that participants themselves reported in a screening survey and a study questionnaire. For ImmuneRACE Cohort 3, a participant was defined as recovered based on two consecutive negative NP/OP PCR tests, clearance by a healthcare professional, or resolution of symptoms. In the prospective study, whole blood, serum and a nasopharyngeal or oropharyngeal swab were collected from each participant by mobile phlebotomists. Over a roughly two-month period, participants in the prospective study had the option of providing additional blood draws and questionnaires. Before DNA extraction, blood samples from the prospective study were shipped at room temperature or frozen.

The immunoSEQ Assay, a bias-controlled multiplex PCR, was used to amplify TCRbeta CDR3 regions from genomic DNA. As for the authors' bioinformatics: The number of nucleated cells in each sample was estimated from the amplification of reference gene primers within the assay. To quantify the absolute abundance of each unique TCRbeta CDR3 rearrangement, sequence reads were collapsed and filtered. For each sample, productive Simpson clonality was calculated by taking the square root of Simpson's diversity index across productive rearrangements. TCRdb took over this immuneACCESS table, retaining in-frame rearrangements with V and J assigned. Such tables are incomplete; in checked studies, under half of the missing clones stem from an unresolved V gene, and the remainder is unexplained. V and J calls and clone size come straight from that table; D and trimming were deduced from the DNA. This sample comprises approximately 490,000 clones, roughly nine tenths of them detected only once. The ten most abundant clones make up around 7.9% of the sample.

The CDR3, from cysteine to phenylalanine, totals 16 residues. The read is trimmed to its CDR3 DNA, 48 bases read in frame from base 1. CDR1 and CDR2 are read off the germline V gene (reference sequence) as GTSNPN and SVGIG. The V and J ends are trimmed by 0 bases and 0 bases, leaving 11 bases between them. On this clone: What this receptor recognizes is not known. No quality values exist for individual bases; no much larger clone is one base distant.

Sequencing was performed on PBMCs or T cells enriched from blood (not recorded which). The chain is assembled from TRBV30 and TRBJ2-2; the D gene cannot be named for sure. The clonotype originates from a woman between 55 and 75 years old who had recovered from COVID-19. The CDR3 is CAWSVLGSANTGELFF. The base sequence is TGTGCCTGGAGTGTACTCGGGTCAGCGAACACCGGGGAGCTGTTTTTT.